Described below is a single TCR beta chain sequence and its context. As yet, its antigen is unknown. Conversion of TCR transcripts into cDNA relied on 5'RACE template switching, which added a universal primer site and UMIs. TCRdb processed the 5' RACE reads anew with MiXCR; each CDR3 protein has one entry. The sample contains 350,000 to 550,000 distinct CDR3 sequences, 18% of which appear only once. V shed 4 bases and J shed 10 bases, with 16 bases lying between them. Germline V gene data show CDR1 as SGHAT and CDR2 as FQNNGV. CDR3 length equals 13 residues. The sample is drawn from a study of T cells after yellow fever vaccination. Study summary: Preparation of fractions with low cell numbers was performed using SMART-Seq v4 Ultra Low Input. Study-level results: Post-booster repertoires contained most primary-vaccination clones again (around 97% CD4, around 88% CD8). It was a weaker secondary response, yet one that peaked faster, at day 5 versus 15.

The sequence was collected from a man younger than 35 who received the YFV17D yellow fever vaccine. This specimen was PBMCs, taken before the yellow fever booster vaccination. The rearrangement joins TRBV11-2 to TRBJ1-1, with TRBD1 as a possible D gene (5 bases). In DNA form, the CDR3 reads TGTGCCAGCAGCTCTCGAGGCGGGGGAGGAGCTTTCTTT. This gives the protein CASSSRGGGGAFF.